The source of this T cell receptor beta chain is a study of regulatory T cells in long-lasting Graves disease. This clonotype was found many times. The time point is: newly diagnosed GD, antithyroid drugs for less than 3 months. Extracted RNA from PBMCs served as the source of the TCR library. It was by American Thyroid Association guidelines that Graves' disease was diagnosed. TCR beta libraries were built with iRepertoire HTBI primers and Arm-PCR of CDR3 regions. TCRdb analysed the multiplex PCR reads with MiXCR anew, one entry per CDR3 protein. The profile shows some 490,000 distinct CDR3 sequences, around 12% of them singletons. Trimming stripped 6 bases from V and 6 bases from J, with 14 bases between. Germline V gene sequence: CDR1 LNHDA, CDR2 SQIVND (reference sequence). CDR3 size: 14 residues. These data were also reused for a study on T cells in Graves' hyperthyroidism and ophthalmopathy. That study adds: Blood samples included most of the expanded thyroid clonotypes exceeding 0.001.

The rearrangement links TRBV19 to TRBJ1-4; perhaps TRBD1 as D (6 bases). This TCR came from a woman in her twenties or thirties with Graves disease. Material: peripheral blood mononuclear cells (PBMCs), obtained at new diagnosis, from a patient treated with antithyroid drugs. The CDR3 nucleotides are TGTGCCAGTAGCCCCCGGGGGCAGGATGAAAAACTGTTTTTT. Translation: CASSPRGQDEKLFF.